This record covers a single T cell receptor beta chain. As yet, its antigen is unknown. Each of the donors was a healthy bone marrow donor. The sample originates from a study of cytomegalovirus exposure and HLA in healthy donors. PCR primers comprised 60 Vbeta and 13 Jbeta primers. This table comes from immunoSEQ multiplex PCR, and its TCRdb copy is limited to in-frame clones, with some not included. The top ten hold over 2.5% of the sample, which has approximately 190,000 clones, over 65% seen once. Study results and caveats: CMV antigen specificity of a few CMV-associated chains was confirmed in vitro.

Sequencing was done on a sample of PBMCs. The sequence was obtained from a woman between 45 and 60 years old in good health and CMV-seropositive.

CDR3 amino acids: CASSPSKRTGSNEQYF. CDR3 DNA sequence: TGTGCCAGCAGTCCCTCTAAAAGGACAGGGTCGAACGAGCAGTACTTC. The gene calls are TRBV7-9 and TRBJ2-7; TRBD1 matches 8 bases. Germline V gene data show CDR1 as SEHNR and CDR2 as FQNEAQ (reference sequence). Unmatched junction bases numbered 15, after V lost 6 bases and J lost 5 bases. The CDR3 loop spans 16 amino acids. Full variable domain (remainder filled in from reference TRBV7-9 and TRBJ2-7): DTGVSQNPRHKITKRGQNVTFRCDPISEHNRLYWYRQTLGQGPEFLTYFQNEAQLEKSRLLSDRFSAERPKGSFSTLEIQRTEQGDSAMYLCASSPSKRTGSNEQYFGPGTRLTVT.